This record covers a single T cell receptor (beta chain). Looked up from germline, CDR1 is LGHNA and CDR2 is YSLEER. Trimming took 0 bases from V and 5 from J, leaving 14 bases between them. This CDR3 is 16 amino acids long. These data originate in a study of blood T cell repertoires in COVID-19. Study context: Some COVID-19 samples were acute and others convalescent; all came from the United States, Italy and Spain.

In the study's own analysis: Reference gene primer amplification gave nucleated cell count estimates. Data came from immunoSEQ multiplex PCR; TCRdb stores just in-frame clones and leaves some out. V and J calls and clone size are given by that table; D and trimming were obtained from the DNA. Of 75,000 to 100,000 clones listed, 83% are singletons. The sequence came from a woman at least 80 years old with acute or convalescent COVID-19. The chain couples TRBV4-3 to TRBJ1-5, with D possibly being TRBD1 (5 bases). Sequenced material: peripheral blood. The CDR3: CASSQDIGRADQPQHF. The DNA for the CDR3 is TGCGCCAGCAGCCAAGATATTGGCAGGGCCGATCAGCCCCAGCATTTT.